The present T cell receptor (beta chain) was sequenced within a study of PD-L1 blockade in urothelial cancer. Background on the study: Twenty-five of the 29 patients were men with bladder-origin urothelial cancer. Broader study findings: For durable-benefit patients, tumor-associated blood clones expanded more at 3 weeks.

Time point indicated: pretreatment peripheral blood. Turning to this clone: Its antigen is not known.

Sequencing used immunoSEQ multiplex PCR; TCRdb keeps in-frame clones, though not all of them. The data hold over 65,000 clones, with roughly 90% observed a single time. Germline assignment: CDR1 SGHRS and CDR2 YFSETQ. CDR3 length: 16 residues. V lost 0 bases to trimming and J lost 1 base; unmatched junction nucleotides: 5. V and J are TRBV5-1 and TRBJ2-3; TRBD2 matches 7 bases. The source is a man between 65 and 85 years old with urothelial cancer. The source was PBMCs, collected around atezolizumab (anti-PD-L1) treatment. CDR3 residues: CASSLGRSGGTDTQYF. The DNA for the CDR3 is TGCGCCAGCAGCTTGGGGAGGAGCGGGGGCACAGATACGCAGTATTTT.